This T cell receptor beta chain appears in the sequencing data of a study of cytomegalovirus exposure and HLA in healthy donors. 60 Vbeta and 13 Jbeta primers were used in PCR. Using immunoSEQ multiplex PCR, the repertoire was profiled, and TCRdb retains in-frame clones only, with some absent. Across 60,000 to 65,000 clones, the top ten clones capture less than 4.5% of the sample. On this clone itself: Its specificity is unknown.

The study's findings and limits: Per a prior analysis, the majority of TCR beta V segments were productive roughly 90% or roughly 30% of the time. Cytomegalovirus-associated TCR beta chains were listed, numbering 150 to 200.

Germline CDR1 is MNHNS and CDR2 is SASEGT. This CDR3 is 17 amino acids long. V was trimmed by 4 bases and J by 6 bases, leaving 19 bases between them. This clonotype was obtained from a young woman in good health and CMV-seronegative. The chain links TRBV6-1 to TRBJ1-6, with a possible D match to TRBD1 (6 bases). Specimen: PBMCs. CDR3 sequence reads: CASSVRPTRGSNSPLHF. CDR3 DNA: TGTGCCAGCAGTGTGCGCCCCACCAGGGGTTCTAATTCACCCCTCCACTTT.